The 11 T cell receptor beta chains given below trace back to one sample, sequenced in a study of blood T cell repertoires in COVID-19. Clones were read by immunoSEQ multiplex PCR, and TCRdb kept only the in-frame ones, dropping some. The sample records about 280,000 clones, roughly 90% being singletons. The sample taken for sequencing was peripheral blood. These receptors came from a man between 18 and 35 years old with active or convalescent COVID-19.

A word on this clone: This sample includes further DNA sequences coding for the same CDR3. The genes are TRBV5-1 and TRBJ2-1; 7 positions agree with TRBD1. Losses at the gene ends were 0 bases for V and 2 bases for J; bases not matched to a gene: 2. The CDR3 runs 15 residues. Germline V CDR1 and CDR2: SGHRS, YFSETQ. The CDR3 DNA reads as TGCGCCAGCAGCTTGGAAGGGGGCCCCTACAATGAGCAGTTCTTC. Amino acid sequence: CASSLEGGPYNEQFF. The variable domain in full, completed from reference TRBV5-1 and TRBJ2-1, reads KAGVTQTPRYLIKTRGQQVTLSCSPISGHRSVSWYQQTPGQGLQFLFEYFSETQRNKGNFPGRFSGRQFSNSRSEMNVSTLELGDSALYLCASSLEGGPYNEQFFGPGTRLTVL.

The rearrangement joins TRBV13 to TRBJ2-2, with 12 bases that match TRBD2. Trimming at V came to 5 bases and at J to 9 bases, leaving 7 bases not matched to a gene. The CDR3 runs 15 residues. CDR1 and CDR2 (germline): PRHDT, FYEKMQ (reference sequence). The CDR3 region is CASSLAGGLSRELFF. CDR3 DNA: TGTGCCAGCAGCCTAGCGGGGGGGCTCTCCCGGGAGCTGTTTTTT.

The rearrangement joins TRBV7-9 to TRBJ2-1, with 8 bases lining up with TRBD2. Germline V gene sequence: CDR1 SEHNR, CDR2 FQNEAQ (reference sequence). Losses at the gene ends were 0 bases for V and 6 bases for J; bases not matched to a gene: 7. The CDR3 is made up of 16 amino acids. This CDR3 reads CASSLAGAGGRNEQFF. The DNA of the CDR3 is TGTGCCAGCAGCTTAGCGGGTGCGGGGGGACGCAATGAGCAGTTCTTC.

V gene TRBV11-2 combines with J gene TRBJ2-2; no reliable D call. Deletions cut 5 bases from V and 4 bases from J, with 8 bases between. The CDR3 consists of 13 residues. Looked up from germline, CDR1 is SGHAT and CDR2 is FQNNGV. CDR3: CASSPPFTGELFF. CDR3 nucleotides: TGTGCCAGCAGCCCTCCCTTCACCGGGGAGCTGTTTTTT.

V gene TRBV6-4 combines with J gene TRBJ1-1; TRBD1 might be the D (6 bases). Germline CDR1 reads MRHNA; CDR2 reads SNTAGT. CDR3 length: 11 amino acids. V lost 7 bases and J lost 3, with 6 bases in between. The CDR3 is CASKGDTEAFF. In DNA, the CDR3 is TGTGCCAGCAAGGGGGACACTGAAGCTTTCTTT.

V gene TRBV29-1 combines with J gene TRBJ2-7; 7 bases fit TRBD1. This CDR3 has 12 residues. CDR1 and CDR2 from the germline V gene are SQVTM and ANQGSEA. CDR3 residues: CSVQQGSHEQYF. In DNA form, the CDR3 reads TGCAGTGTCCAACAGGGGAGCCACGAGCAGTACTTC.

This clone appeared once. The chain couples TRBV19 to TRBJ2-2; 10 bases line up with TRBD2. CDR1 is LNHDA, CDR2 SQIVND, per germline (reference sequence). This CDR3 spans 15 amino acids. V was clipped by 3 bases and J by 5 bases; unmatched bases: 3. In nucleotides, the CDR3 is TGTGCCAGTAGTATTAGCGGGGGGACGACCGGGGAGCTGTTTTTT. It translates to CASSISGGTTGELFF.

This sequence joins TRBV2 and TRBJ2-1; D gene ambiguous. This CDR3 contains 12 residues. Germline V gene sequence: CDR1 SNHLY, CDR2 FYNNEI. Here the CDR3 reads CAITKAVNEQFF. DNA of the CDR3: TGTGCGATCACGAAGGCGGTCAATGAGCAGTTCTTC.

The chain uses TRBV5-1 and TRBJ2-7; no definite D call. Germline assignment: CDR1 SGHRS and CDR2 YFSETQ. The CDR3 has 15 amino acids. Trimming took off 3 bases at V and 2 bases at J, with 15 bases between the two ends. The CDR3 spells CASSSRRSIAYEQYF. In DNA form, the CDR3 reads TGCGCCAGCAGCTCGCGGCGATCTATAGCCTACGAGCAGTACTTC. Full variable domain (missing parts from reference TRBV5-1 and TRBJ2-7): KAGVTQTPRYLIKTRGQQVTLSCSPISGHRSVSWYQQTPGQGLQFLFEYFSETQRNKGNFPGRFSGRQFSNSRSEMNVSTLELGDSALYLCASSSRRSIAYEQYFGPGTRLTVT.

The chain couples TRBV19 to TRBJ1-2; weak D call: TRBD1 (6 bases). The CDR3 extends over 15 amino acids. Germline V gene sequence: CDR1 LNHDA, CDR2 SQIVND (reference sequence). V was cut by 9 bases and J by 6 bases, with 23 bases left in between. The DNA of the CDR3 is TGTGCCAGCACCTTTTCACAGGGTAATAAGAATGGCTACACCTTC. This sequence encodes CASTFSQGNKNGYTF.

The V and J genes are TRBV29-1 and TRBJ2-1; 8 nucleotides agree with TRBD1. Germline CDR1 reads SQVTM; CDR2 reads ANQGSEA. The CDR3 is 14 amino acids. V lost 0 bases, J lost 10 bases, and 8 bases stayed unmatched. CDR3 in DNA: TGCAGCGTTGAAGATTCAGGGGGCTCTCCGGAGCAGTTCTTC. Encoded protein: CSVEDSGGSPEQFF.